A selection of T cell receptor beta chains follows, all from one sample in a study of shared clonotypes between healthy human individuals. Generated by immunoSEQ multiplex PCR, the TCRdb table keeps only in-frame clones and is missing some. The sample holds around 1 million clones, approximately 76% seen once. Source material: memory CD4+ T cells sorted from blood. These TCRs come from a man between 18 and 29 years old in good health. Both conserved end residues are part of each CDR3. A D gene is named only where the DNA matches it firmly. Part of the rows lack a size; the others show once, few, many or a class for expanded clones.

v_call	clone_size	d_call	j_call	cdr3_nt	cdr3_aa
TRBV30	-	TRBD2	TRBJ2-5	TGTGCCTGGAGTCCTCTAGCGGGGGGGTCAGAGACCCAGTACTTC	CAWSPLAGGSETQYF
TRBV19	-	-	TRBJ2-2	TGTGCCAGTAGTATAGGGACAGTAGGGACCGGGGAGCTGTTTTTT	CASSIGTVGTGELFF
TRBV5-4	-	-	TRBJ2-1	TGTGCCAGCAGCTTGGCCGGGGGCGGAATATACAATGAGCAGTTCTTC	CASSLAGGGIYNEQFF
TRBV7-2	-	TRBD1	TRBJ1-2	TGTGCCAGCAGCTTCGAGTTTACAGGGGCCCCGCGCGGCTACACCTTC	CASSFEFTGAPRGYTF
TRBV5-6	-	TRBD1	TRBJ2-7	TGTGCCAGCGAGGAGACCGGGACAGGGGCCTACGAGCAGTACTTC	CASEETGTGAYEQYF
TRBV2	-	-	TRBJ1-1	TGTGCCAGCAGTCCCTTTTACACTGAAGCTTTCTTT	CASSPFYTEAFF
TRBV5-1	-	-	TRBJ2-7	TGCGCCAGCTGGGACGGGAGCTACGAGCAGTACTTC	CASWDGSYEQYF
TRBV7-8	once	-	TRBJ1-6	TGTGCCAGCAGCTTAGGGTCAGCCCGCCCGAATTCACCCCTCCACTTT	CASSLGSARPNSPLHF
TRBV30	-	-	TRBJ1-4	TGTGCCTGTAAGGGGAAGGGATATGAAAAACTGTTTTTT	CACKGKGYEKLFF
TRBV28	-	-	TRBJ2-4	TGTGCCAGCAGTTCTATGGGGCGACAGGAGGACATTCAGTACTTC	CASSSMGRQEDIQYF
TRBV6-1	-	-	TRBJ1-1	TGTGCCAGCAGTAGGGACCCCAGGAAGGGCACTGAAGCTTTCTTT	CASSRDPRKGTEAFF
TRBV27	-	TRBD1	TRBJ1-5	TGTGCCAGCAGTCCCCGGACAGGCGGGGGGAATCAGCCCCAGCATTTT	CASSPRTGGGNQPQHF
TRBV10-3	-	-	TRBJ1-6	TGTGCCACCGGGGAGGGGATGGTATCACCCCTCCACTTT	CATGEGMVSPLHF
TRBV6-1	-	TRBD1	TRBJ1-2	TGTGCCAGCAGCCCAGACAGGGGGCTCTATGGCTACACCTTC	CASSPDRGLYGYTF
TRBV28	-	TRBD1	TRBJ2-7	TGTGCCAGCAGTTTCCGGGACAGGGGGCCGCAGCAGTACTTC	CASSFRDRGPQQYF
TRBV4-1	-	-	TRBJ1-1	TGCGCCAGCAGCCAAGAAAGGGGCAAGGGGAACACTGAAGCTTTCTTT	CASSQERGKGNTEAFF
TRBV30	-	TRBD1	TRBJ1-5	TGTGCCTGGAGTGTAGATGGGACAGGGAGCCAGCCCCAGCATTTT	CAWSVDGTGSQPQHF
TRBV30	few	TRBD2	TRBJ2-1	TGTGCCTGGAGTAGAGCGGGGGGCCCGGTCAATGAGCAGTTCTTC	CAWSRAGGPVNEQFF
TRBV5-6	-	-	TRBJ2-5	TGTGCCAGCAGTTTAGGTCCCCCGTCTATCGAGACCCAGTACTTC	CASSLGPPSIETQYF
TRBV10-3	-	-	TRBJ1-6	TGTGCCATCAGTGAAGGGGGAATACTTAATTCACCCCTCCACTTT	CAISEGGILNSPLHF
TRBV10-3	-	TRBD1	TRBJ2-3	TGTGCCATCCAGCAGGGGGCAGATACGCAGTATTTT	CAIQQGADTQYF
TRBV7-2	-	TRBD1	TRBJ1-1	TGTGCCAGCAGCTTAGCACCGGGACAGGGGGCTGAAGCTTTCTTT	CASSLAPGQGAEAFF
TRBV7-2	-	TRBD2	TRBJ2-7	TGTGCCAGCACCCAGGGACTAGCGGGAGGCGAGCAGTACTTC	CASTQGLAGGEQYF
TRBV30	-	TRBD1	TRBJ2-5	TGTGCCTGGGGGGATCCAGGGACAGGGGCTGATGAGACCCAGTACTTC	CAWGDPGTGADETQYF
TRBV7-7	-	TRBD2	TRBJ2-2	TGTGCTAGCAGCTTAGCGGGCAACGGGGAGCTGTTTTTT	CASSLAGNGELFF
TRBV5-1	-	-	TRBJ1-6	TGCGCCAGCAGCTCAACTCAGGGGTACAGTGGTTCACCCCTCCACTTT	CASSSTQGYSGSPLHF
TRBV6-6	-	TRBD1	TRBJ2-7	TGTGCCAGTAAAACAGGGGGCGGGGGCGACGAGCAGTACTTC	CASKTGGGGDEQYF
TRBV5-6	-	-	TRBJ2-1	TGTGCCAGCAGCTTTATCGGCTTGGGACGGGACAATGAGCAGTTCTTC	CASSFIGLGRDNEQFF
TRBV18	-	-	TRBJ1-1	TGTGCCAGCTCACCACAATTACAGGTTGGGACTGAAGCTTTCTTT	CASSPQLQVGTEAFF
TRBV7-2	-	TRBD1	TRBJ1-3	TGTGCCAGCAGCTTAGGGGGGACAGTATTAGCTGGAAACACCATATATTTT	CASSLGGTVLAGNTIYF
TRBV6-4	-	-	TRBJ2-6	TGTGCCAGCAGTGAAGGAAGCTCTGGGGCCAACGTCCTGACTTTC	CASSEGSSGANVLTF
TRBV25-1	-	TRBD1	TRBJ2-7	TGTGCCAGCAGTGAGTTCAGGGGGCTAAACGAGCAGTACTTC	CASSEFRGLNEQYF
TRBV15	once	-	TRBJ2-6	TGTGCCACCAGCAGAGCCTCACACTCTGGGGCCAACGTCCTGACTTTC	CATSRASHSGANVLTF
TRBV15	-	-	TRBJ2-5	TGTGCCACCAGCAGAGATGGTGCACAGAGGGAGTTAGAGACCCAGTACTTC	CATSRDGAQRELETQYF